The 13 T cell receptor beta chains below were found in one sample sequenced in a study of follicular helper T cells after annual influenza vaccination. The method was immunoSEQ multiplex PCR; TCRdb's version includes in-frame clones alone and lacks a portion of them. The sample consists of 1,500 to 2,000 clones, more than 70% of them appearing once. Time point denoted: 2015-2016 season, pre-vaccination. Source: CXCR5+ CD38- circulating T follicular helper cells from blood, taken on the day of influenza vaccination. As to subset: circulating Tfh, non-naive CD4+CXCR5+PD-1+ (ICOS+CD38+ or ICOS-CD38-). These receptors all stem from an adult who received the influenza vaccine.

V usage is TRBV19 and J usage is TRBJ1-2; possibly TRBD1 for D (5 bases). The ends were cut back, 6 bases at V and 3 bases at J, with 8 bases in the middle. Germline V gene lookup returns CDR1 LNHDA and CDR2 SQIVND (reference sequence). The length of the CDR3 is 12 residues. Here the CDR3 DNA reads TGTGCCAGTAGCGAGACAGACTATGGCTACACCTTC. This sequence encodes CASSETDYGYTF.

The chain combines TRBV7-2 with TRBJ2-5, with 7 bases identical to TRBD1. The V gene end was trimmed by 1 base and the J gene end by 4 bases; junction bases not matched to a gene: 6. CDR1 SGHTA and CDR2 FQGNSA come from the germline V gene. The CDR3 is made up of 15 amino acids. Written as DNA, the CDR3 is TGTGCCAGCAGCTTAGAACAGGGGAGAGGAGAGACCCAGTACTTC. It encodes CASSLEQGRGETQYF.

The chain recombines TRBV5-1 with TRBJ1-1; D might be TRBD1 (6 bases). Trimming pared 2 bases from V and 0 bases from J, leaving 17 bases between. The CDR3 length is 17 residues. Germline CDR1 is SGHRS and CDR2 is YFSETQ. DNA for the CDR3: TGCGCCAGCAGCTTTTACCCCGGGGGCGGAATGAACACTGAAGCTTTCTTT. Translating gives CASSFYPGGGMNTEAFF.

V usage is TRBV6-5 and J usage is TRBJ2-5; 10 bases are shared with TRBD1. The junction had 10 bases not matched to a gene; V was cut back by 5 bases and J by 7 bases. The CDR3 contains 15 residues. Germline CDR1 and CDR2: MNHEY and SVGAGI. The CDR3 spells CASSGSRTGGRTQYF. CDR3 DNA sequence: TGTGCCAGCAGTGGCTCTCGGACAGGGGGGCGGACCCAGTACTTC.

The J gene is TRBJ2-1, the V gene TRBV19; 8 bases are a match to TRBD2. The V gene's germline CDR1 is LNHDA and CDR2 SQIVND (reference sequence). V shed 5 bases and J 7 bases; nucleotides not matched to a gene: 7. CDR3 length: 14 residues. The CDR3 coding sequence is TGTGCCAGTAGTTCGGGACTAGAGCCGAATGAGCAGTTCTTC. This translates into CASSSGLEPNEQFF.

This clone has just a few counts. The chain employs TRBV6-6 and TRBJ1-5; D not resolved. There are 15 residues in the CDR3. Germline V gene data show CDR1 as MNHNY and CDR2 as SVGAGI (reference sequence). Trimming pared 5 bases from V and 0 bases from J, leaving 11 bases between. The DNA of the CDR3 is TGTGCCAGCAGTGTGATGGCTAATAGCAATCAGCCCCAGCATTTT. Protein product: CASSVMANSNQPQHF.

The rearrangement links TRBV27 to TRBJ1-5, with 7 bases matching TRBD1. The V gene end was trimmed by 6 bases and the J gene end by 0 bases; junction bases not matched to a gene: 8. The germline CDR1 and CDR2 sequences are MNHEY and SMNVEV (reference sequence). CDR3 size: 16 residues. The CDR3 DNA follows: TGTGCCAGCAGGTTCCTGACAGGGAGTAGCAATCAGCCCCAGCATTTT. Protein product: CASRFLTGSSNQPQHF.

The gene calls are TRBV9 and TRBJ2-3; a possible D gene is TRBD2 (7 bases). This CDR3 spans 16 amino acids. Trimming shortened V by 2 bases and J by 4 bases, and 17 bases separated the two germline ends. CDR1 is SGDLS, CDR2 YYNGEE, per germline. The CDR3 DNA reads as TGTGCCAGCAGCGTGGGGGGGCAGGGTTTCGCAGATACGCAGTATTTT. Residues: CASSVGGQGFADTQYF.

The sample holds one count of this clone. This chain uses TRBV7-2 with TRBJ2-5; 7 bases are shared with TRBD2. The CDR3 has 14 amino acids. The germline gives CDR1 SGHTA, CDR2 FQGNSA. V shed 2 bases and J 5 bases; nucleotides not matched to a gene: 5. The DNA for the CDR3 is TGTGCCAGCAGCTTAAAGATCGGGGGGGAGACCCAGTACTTC. It encodes CASSLKIGGETQYF.

This chain joins TRBV5-1 and TRBJ2-5; 15 bases are a match to TRBD2. V lost 5 bases to trimming and J lost 4 bases; unmatched junction nucleotides: 9. Germline V CDR1 and CDR2: SGHRS, YFSETQ. This CDR3 spans 17 amino acids. The DNA of the CDR3 is TGCGCCAGCAGAACGCAAGGACTAGCGGGGGGGCCAGAGACCCAGTACTTC. Protein: CASRTQGLAGGPETQYF.

This chain's CDR3 is CASSPPATNTGELFF. The CDR3 region has the DNA TGTGCCAGCAGCCCGCCGGCCACGAACACCGGGGAGCTGTTTTTT. This rearrangement joins TRBV5-4 to TRBJ2-2; no definite D call. CDR1 is SGHNT, CDR2 YYREEE, per germline (reference sequence). This CDR3 is 15 amino acids long. V was shortened by 4 bases and J by 0 bases, with 10 bases between the two germline ends.

V is TRBV5-6 and J is TRBJ2-7; the D is unclear. The CDR3 contains 14 residues. V gave up 3 bases and J gave up 0 bases, with 10 bases separating them. Germline CDR1 SGHDT, CDR2 YYEEEE. CDR3 sequence (DNA): TGTGCCAGCAGCTCCCGGACGGGCTCCTACGAGCAGTACGTC. Its protein is CASSSRTGSYEQYV.

V gene TRBV19 combines with J gene TRBJ1-5; D is ambiguous. The CDR3 totals 14 residues. The germline CDR1 and CDR2 sequences are LNHDA and SQIVND (reference sequence). Trimming left V 5 bases short and J 2 bases short, with 10 bases between. CDR3 DNA sequence: TGTGCCAGTAGTCGGAGGGAAGGCAATCAGCCCCAGCATTTT. It is translated as CASSRREGNQPQHF.